What follows are 9 T cell receptor beta chains derived from one specimen sequenced in a study of OX40 agonist ivuxolimab in advanced cancers. TCRdb's copy holds only in-frame clones and misses some; the assay was immunoSEQ multiplex PCR. The profile shows 60,000 to 85,000 clones, around 92% of them singletons. The sequencing used CD4+ or CD8+ T cells sorted from blood, collected in a trial of the OX40 agonist ivuxolimab. The receptors derive from an adult with an advanced solid tumor such as melanoma, head and neck, liver or kidney cancer.

The chain recombines TRBV5-4 with TRBJ2-7, with D tentatively TRBD1 (6 bases). Trimming stripped 0 bases from V and 2 bases from J, with 12 bases between. This CDR3 has 15 amino acids. Looked up from germline, CDR1 is SGHNT and CDR2 is YYREEE (reference sequence). CDR3 nucleotide sequence: TGTGCCAGCAGCTTGGGGGGCGCAGGGGCCTACGAGCAGTACTTC. Its protein product is CASSLGGAGAYEQYF.

This chain uses TRBV6-1 with TRBJ2-7, with TRBD1 matching 8 bases. This CDR3 has 12 residues. Germline V gene data show CDR1 as MNHNS and CDR2 as SASEGT. Losses at the gene ends were 8 bases for V and 0 bases for J; bases not matched to a gene: 0. CDR3 nucleotides: TGTGCCAGCGACAGGGGCTCCTACGAGCAGTACTTC. It encodes CASDRGSYEQYF.

The J gene is TRBJ2-7, the V gene TRBV2, with a possible D match to TRBD2 (6 bases). Germline CDR1 and CDR2: SNHLY and FYNNEI. The CDR3 covers 14 residues. V was shortened by 4 bases and J by 7 bases, with 17 bases between the two germline ends. The CDR3 DNA is TGTGCCAGCAGTGTGATGACGGCGGAGGGAGAGCAGTACTTC. Amino acid sequence: CASSVMTAEGEQYF.

This clone appeared once. The chain uses TRBV4-2 and TRBJ1-2; the match to TRBD1 covers 7 bases. With 1 base clipped from V and 4 bases from J, the junction kept 12 bases outside the gene matches. The CDR3 contains 17 residues. Germline CDR1 and CDR2: LGHNA and YNFKEQ. As DNA, the CDR3 is TGTGCCAGCAGCCAAGCTCTAGGACAGGATTCTCTCTATGGCTACACCTTC. Translation: CASSQALGQDSLYGYTF.

This rearrangement joins TRBV11-3 to TRBJ1-1; D remains ambiguous. Germline V lookup: CDR1 SGHNT, CDR2 YENEEA. V lost 3 bases, J lost 3 bases, and 8 bases lay in between. This CDR3 has 13 residues. As DNA, the CDR3 is TGTGCCAGCAGCTTGAAATCCCACACTGAAGCTTTCTTT. This sequence encodes CASSLKSHTEAFF.

The chain joins TRBV11-2 to TRBJ1-1, with D unresolved. This CDR3 is built from 13 residues. V lost 5 bases and J lost 1, with 8 bases in between. Germline V gene sequence: CDR1 SGHAT, CDR2 FQNNGV. The CDR3 loop is CASSLSTNTEAFF. In nucleotides, the CDR3 is TGTGCCAGCAGCCTTAGTACGAACACTGAAGCTTTCTTT.

The chain carries TRBV7-6 and TRBJ2-3, with D perhaps TRBD1 (5 bases). CDR3 length: 14 residues. The ends were cut back, 1 base at V and 3 bases at J, with 8 bases in the middle. The germline V gene encodes CDR1 SGHVS and CDR2 FNYEAQ. Here the CDR3 reads CASSLGTSTDTQYF. The CDR3 DNA reads TGTGCCAGCAGCTTAGGGACATCTACAGATACGCAGTATTTT.

This rearrangement joins TRBV28 to TRBJ2-7, with TRBD2 identical over 8 bases. Germline assignment: CDR1 MDHEN and CDR2 SYDVKM. The CDR3 is made up of 16 amino acids. Losses at the gene ends were 7 bases for V and 6 bases for J; bases not matched to a gene: 17. The CDR3 spells CASTGGPDPILGEQYF. Here the CDR3 DNA reads TGTGCCAGCACGGGGGGGCCTGACCCAATCCTTGGCGAGCAGTACTTC.

The J gene is TRBJ2-1, the V gene TRBV2; 14 nucleotides line up with TRBD2. In germline, CDR1 is SNHLY, CDR2 FYNNEI. The V segment lost 4 bases and the J segment 6 bases; nucleotides outside the gene matches: 2. This CDR3 is built from 15 residues. The chain's CDR3 is CASSGLAGGPNEQFF. The CDR3 DNA follows: TGTGCCAGCAGTGGACTAGCGGGGGGGCCCAATGAGCAGTTCTTC.